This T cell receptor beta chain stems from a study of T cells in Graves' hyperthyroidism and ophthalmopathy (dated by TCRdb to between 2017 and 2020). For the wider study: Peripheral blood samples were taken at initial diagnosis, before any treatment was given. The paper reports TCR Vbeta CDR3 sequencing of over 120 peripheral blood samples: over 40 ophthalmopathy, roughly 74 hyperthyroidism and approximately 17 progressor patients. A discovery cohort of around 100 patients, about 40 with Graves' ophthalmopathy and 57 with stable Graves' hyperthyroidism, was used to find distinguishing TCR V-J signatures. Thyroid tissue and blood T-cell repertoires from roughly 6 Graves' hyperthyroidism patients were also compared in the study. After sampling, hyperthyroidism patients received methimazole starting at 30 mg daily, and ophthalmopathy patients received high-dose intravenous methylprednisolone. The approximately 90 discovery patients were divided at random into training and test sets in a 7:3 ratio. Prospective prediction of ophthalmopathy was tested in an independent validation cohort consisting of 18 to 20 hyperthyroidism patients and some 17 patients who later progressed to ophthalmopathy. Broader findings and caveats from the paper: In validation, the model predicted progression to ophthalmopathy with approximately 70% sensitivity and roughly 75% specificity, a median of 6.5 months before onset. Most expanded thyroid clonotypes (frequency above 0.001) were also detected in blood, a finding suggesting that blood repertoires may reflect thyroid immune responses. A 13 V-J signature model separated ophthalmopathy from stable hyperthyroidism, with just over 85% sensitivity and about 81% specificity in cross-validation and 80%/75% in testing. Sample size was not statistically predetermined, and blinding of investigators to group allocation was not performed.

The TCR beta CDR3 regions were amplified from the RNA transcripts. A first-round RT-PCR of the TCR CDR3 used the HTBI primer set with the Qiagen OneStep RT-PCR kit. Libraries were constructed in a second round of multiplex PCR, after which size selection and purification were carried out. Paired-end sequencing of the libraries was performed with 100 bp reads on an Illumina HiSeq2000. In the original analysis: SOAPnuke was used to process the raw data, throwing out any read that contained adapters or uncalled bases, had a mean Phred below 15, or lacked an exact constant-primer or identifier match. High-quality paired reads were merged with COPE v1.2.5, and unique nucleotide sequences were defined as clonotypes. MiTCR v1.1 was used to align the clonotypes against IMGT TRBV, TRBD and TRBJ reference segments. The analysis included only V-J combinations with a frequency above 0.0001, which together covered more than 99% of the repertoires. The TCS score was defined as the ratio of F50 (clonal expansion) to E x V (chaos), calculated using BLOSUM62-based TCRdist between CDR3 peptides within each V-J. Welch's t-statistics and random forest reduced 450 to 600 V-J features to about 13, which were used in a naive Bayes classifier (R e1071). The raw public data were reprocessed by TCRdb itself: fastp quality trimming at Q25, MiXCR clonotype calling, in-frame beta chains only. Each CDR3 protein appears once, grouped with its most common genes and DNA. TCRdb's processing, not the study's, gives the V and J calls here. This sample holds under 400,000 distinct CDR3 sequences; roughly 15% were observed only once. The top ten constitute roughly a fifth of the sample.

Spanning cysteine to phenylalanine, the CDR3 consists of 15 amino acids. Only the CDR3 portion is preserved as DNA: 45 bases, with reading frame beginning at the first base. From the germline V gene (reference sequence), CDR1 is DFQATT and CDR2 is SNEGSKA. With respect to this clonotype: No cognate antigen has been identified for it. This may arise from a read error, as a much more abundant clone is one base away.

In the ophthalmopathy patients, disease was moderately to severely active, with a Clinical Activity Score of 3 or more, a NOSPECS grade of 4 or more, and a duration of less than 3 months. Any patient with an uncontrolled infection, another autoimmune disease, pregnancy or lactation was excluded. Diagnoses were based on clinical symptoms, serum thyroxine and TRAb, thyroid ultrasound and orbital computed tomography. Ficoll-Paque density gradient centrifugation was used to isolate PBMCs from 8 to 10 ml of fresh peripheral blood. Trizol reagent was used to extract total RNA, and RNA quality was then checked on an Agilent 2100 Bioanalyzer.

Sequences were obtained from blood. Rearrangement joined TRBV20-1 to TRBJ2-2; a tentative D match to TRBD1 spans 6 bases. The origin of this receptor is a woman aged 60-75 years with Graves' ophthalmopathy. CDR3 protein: CSASEQGIGTGELLF. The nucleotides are TGCAGTGCTAGCGAACAGGGAATAGGCACCGGGGAGCTGCTTTTT.